Listed below are T cell receptor beta chains from one sample, sequenced in a study of blood T cells in healthy people across ages. From the 5' RACE reads, TCRdb called clonotypes with MiXCR, one entry per CDR3 protein. The sample holds over 1.5 million distinct CDR3 sequences, around 48% seen once. The sequenced sample consisted of blood. Source of these receptors: a woman aged 40 to 55 in good health. CDR3s include the opening cysteine and the closing phenylalanine or tryptophan. Each record gives: CDR3 protein, CDR3 DNA, J gene, clone size, D gene, V gene. The D gene is left open where the match is weak. Rows may omit the clone size; those that give it use once, few, many or a size class.

CDR3 protein: CASSENPGQNYGYTF; CDR3 DNA: TGCGCCAGCAGCGAGAATCCGGGACAAAACTATGGCTACACCTTC; J gene: TRBJ1-2; clone size: once; D gene: .; V gene: TRBV5-1
CDR3 protein: CASSRRTGPYGYTF; CDR3 DNA: TGTGCCAGCAGCCGTCGGACAGGTCCCTATGGCTACACCTTC; J gene: TRBJ1-2; clone size: .; D gene: TRBD1; V gene: TRBV5-6
CDR3 protein: CASSSTGAQQQFF; CDR3 DNA: TGTGCCAGCAGTTCGACAGGGGCCCAACAGCAGTTCTTC; J gene: TRBJ2-1; clone size: .; D gene: TRBD1; V gene: TRBV28
CDR3 protein: CASRQGLDSLLHF; CDR3 DNA: TGTGCCAGTCGGCAGGGCCTGGATTCACTCCTCCACTTT; J gene: TRBJ1-6; clone size: .; D gene: .; V gene: TRBV19
CDR3 protein: CASSHSTGSRGYTF; CDR3 DNA: TGTGCCAGCAGCCACAGTACAGGGTCGCGTGGCTACACCTTC; J gene: TRBJ1-2; clone size: .; D gene: .; V gene: TRBV3-1
CDR3 protein: CASSFGRNIQYF; CDR3 DNA: TGTGCCAGCAGCTTCGGCCGAAACATTCAGTACTTC; J gene: TRBJ2-4; clone size: few; D gene: .; V gene: TRBV5-6
CDR3 protein: CSARVTGFTDTQYF; CDR3 DNA: TGCAGTGCTAGAGTCACAGGGTTTACAGATACGCAGTATTTT; J gene: TRBJ2-3; clone size: few; D gene: .; V gene: TRBV20-1
CDR3 protein: CASSRHLRGGAYGYTF; CDR3 DNA: TGTGCCAGCAGCCGGCATCTTCGTGGGGGGGCGTATGGCTACACCTTC; J gene: TRBJ1-2; clone size: .; D gene: .; V gene: TRBV6-2/TRBV6-3
CDR3 protein: CANSFIQGPDTQYF; CDR3 DNA: TGTGCCAACAGCTTTATCCAGGGGCCAGATACGCAGTATTTT; J gene: TRBJ2-3; clone size: .; D gene: .; V gene: TRBV7-6
CDR3 protein: CASTHLATSLATDTQYF; CDR3 DNA: TGTGCCAGCACCCATCTCGCGACTAGCCTCGCCACAGATACGCAGTATTTT; J gene: TRBJ2-3; clone size: .; D gene: TRBD2; V gene: TRBV14
CDR3 protein: CASSLVPSGPAQETQYF; CDR3 DNA: TGTGCCAGCAGCTTAGTTCCTAGCGGTCCCGCACAAGAGACCCAGTACTTC; J gene: TRBJ2-5; clone size: .; D gene: TRBD2; V gene: TRBV13
CDR3 protein: CASSRQSILFF; CDR3 DNA: TGTGCCAGCAGCCGACAGAGTATACTGTTTTTT; J gene: TRBJ1-4; clone size: .; D gene: .; V gene: TRBV3-1
CDR3 protein: CSASDRTFTDTQYF; CDR3 DNA: TGCAGTGCTTCGGACAGAACCTTCACAGATACGCAGTATTTT; J gene: TRBJ2-3; clone size: few; D gene: .; V gene: TRBV20-1
CDR3 protein: CASSKLPPSLKNYGYTF; CDR3 DNA: TGTGCCAGCAGCAAACTTCCCCCGTCGCTTAAGAACTATGGCTACACCTTC; J gene: TRBJ1-2; clone size: few; D gene: .; V gene: TRBV21-1
CDR3 protein: CAGKDRANVLPF; CDR3 DNA: TGCGCCGGAAAGGACAGGGCCAACGTCCTGCCTTTC; J gene: TRBJ2-6; clone size: .; D gene: TRBD1; V gene: TRBV5-1
CDR3 protein: CSVRGLAGGGSDTRYF; CDR3 DNA: TGCAGCGTCCGCGGACTAGCGGGGGGTGGATCAGATACGCGGTATTTT; J gene: TRBJ2-3; clone size: .; D gene: TRBD2; V gene: TRBV29-1
CDR3 protein: CASLTPGLSYEQYF; CDR3 DNA: TGTGCCAGCCTCACGCCGGGTCTCTCCTACGAGCAGTACTTC; J gene: TRBJ2-7; clone size: few; D gene: .; V gene: TRBV28
CDR3 protein: CASSPQGSGGREKLFF; CDR3 DNA: TGCGCCAGCAGCCCTCAAGGGTCGGGGGGGCGCGAAAAACTGTTTTTT; J gene: TRBJ1-4; clone size: .; D gene: .; V gene: TRBV4-3
CDR3 protein: CASRAGTGFRKPQHF; CDR3 DNA: TGTGCCAGCAGAGCCGGGACAGGCTTCCGGAAGCCCCAGCATTTT; J gene: TRBJ1-5; clone size: .; D gene: TRBD1; V gene: TRBV28
CDR3 protein: CSASADRGGNQPQHF; CDR3 DNA: TGCAGTGCTAGCGCTGACAGGGGTGGCAATCAGCCCCAGCATTTT; J gene: TRBJ1-5; clone size: .; D gene: TRBD1; V gene: TRBV20-1
CDR3 protein: CASNGIGDRDFDYEQYF; CDR3 DNA: TGTGCCAGCAATGGGATCGGAGACAGGGATTTCGACTACGAGCAGTACTTC; J gene: TRBJ2-7; clone size: few; D gene: TRBD1; V gene: TRBV6-1
CDR3 protein: CASSSRHPSSYNSPLHF; CDR3 DNA: TGTGCCAGCAGTTCCCGTCACCCTAGCTCCTATAATTCACCCCTCCACTTT; J gene: TRBJ1-6; clone size: .; D gene: .; V gene: TRBV12-3/TRBV12-4
CDR3 protein: CASSQVREGAGKNIQYF; CDR3 DNA: TGCGCCAGCAGCCAAGTCAGGGAGGGTGCTGGCAAAAACATTCAGTACTTC; J gene: TRBJ2-4; clone size: few; D gene: TRBD2; V gene: TRBV4-3
CDR3 protein: CASSEFVSPSGANVLTF; CDR3 DNA: TGTGCCAGCAGTGAATTCGTCAGCCCCTCTGGGGCCAACGTCCTGACTTTC; J gene: TRBJ2-6; clone size: .; D gene: .; V gene: TRBV25-1
CDR3 protein: CASSFGQGEGDTQYF; CDR3 DNA: TGTGCCAGCAGTTTCGGACAGGGGGAGGGAGATACGCAGTATTTT; J gene: TRBJ2-3; clone size: .; D gene: TRBD1; V gene: TRBV13
CDR3 protein: CASNIGSNIQYF; CDR3 DNA: TGTGCCAGCAATATCGGATCAAACATTCAGTACTTC; J gene: TRBJ2-4; clone size: once; D gene: .; V gene: TRBV7-2
CDR3 protein: CASSVEAGGEEDTQYF; CDR3 DNA: TGTGCCAGCAGCGTAGAAGCGGGGGGCGAGGAAGATACGCAGTATTTT; J gene: TRBJ2-3; clone size: .; D gene: TRBD2; V gene: TRBV9
CDR3 protein: CASSFYRGGTDTQYF; CDR3 DNA: TGTGCCAGCAGCTTCTACAGGGGCGGCACAGATACGCAGTATTTT; J gene: TRBJ2-3; clone size: .; D gene: TRBD1; V gene: TRBV7-2
CDR3 protein: CASSLKGQLSTDAQYF; CDR3 DNA: TGTGCCAGCAGCTTAAAAGGACAGTTGAGCACAGATGCGCAGTATTTT; J gene: TRBJ2-3; clone size: .; D gene: .; V gene: TRBV11-2
CDR3 protein: CSARLAGHSYEQYF; CDR3 DNA: TGCAGTGCTCGCCTAGCGGGTCATTCCTACGAGCAGTACTTC; J gene: TRBJ2-7; clone size: few; D gene: TRBD2; V gene: TRBV20-1
CDR3 protein: CASSPQGDPTGELFF; CDR3 DNA: TGTGCCAGCAGTCCGCAGGGGGACCCTACCGGGGAGCTGTTTTTT; J gene: TRBJ2-2; clone size: .; D gene: TRBD1; V gene: TRBV27
CDR3 protein: CASSVEGRGIEKLFF; CDR3 DNA: TGTGCCAGCAGCGTAGAGGGGAGAGGAATTGAAAAACTGTTTTTT; J gene: TRBJ1-4; clone size: .; D gene: .; V gene: TRBV9
CDR3 protein: CASSPTPGTGELFF; CDR3 DNA: TGTGCCAGCAGCCCCACCCCCGGCACCGGGGAGCTGTTTTTT; J gene: TRBJ2-2; clone size: once; D gene: .; V gene: TRBV7-9
CDR3 protein: CASSLRTGGEDTQYF; CDR3 DNA: TGCGCCAGCAGCTTGAGGACAGGGGGCGAAGATACGCAGTATTTT; J gene: TRBJ2-3; clone size: few; D gene: TRBD1; V gene: TRBV5-1
CDR3 protein: CASSQELSQGAPGNTEAFF; CDR3 DNA: TGCGCCAGCAGCCAAGAATTGAGTCAGGGGGCGCCGGGGAACACTGAAGCTTTCTTT; J gene: TRBJ1-1; clone size: once; D gene: TRBD1; V gene: TRBV4-3
CDR3 protein: CASSQGLIGETQYF; CDR3 DNA: TGTGCCAGCAGCCAGGGACTCATCGGGGAGACCCAGTACTTC; J gene: TRBJ2-5; clone size: few; D gene: .; V gene: TRBV14
CDR3 protein: CASRGLAGFYEQYF; CDR3 DNA: TGTGCCAGCAGGGGACTAGCGGGGTTTTACGAGCAGTACTTC; J gene: TRBJ2-7; clone size: few; D gene: TRBD2; V gene: TRBV6-1
CDR3 protein: CASSSGGQGAGNEQFF; CDR3 DNA: TGTGCCAGCAGTTCGGGGGGACAGGGGGCCGGCAATGAGCAGTTCTTC; J gene: TRBJ2-1; clone size: .; D gene: TRBD1; V gene: TRBV27
CDR3 protein: CASSLDREGTYEQYF; CDR3 DNA: TGTGCCAGCAGCTTGGACAGGGAGGGAACCTACGAGCAGTACTTC; J gene: TRBJ2-7; clone size: .; D gene: .; V gene: TRBV4-2
CDR3 protein: CASSLRGGQGGEKLFF; CDR3 DNA: TGTGCCAGCAGCTTAAGGGGGGGGCAAGGTGGCGAAAAACTGTTTTTT; J gene: TRBJ1-4; clone size: .; D gene: .; V gene: TRBV7-2
CDR3 protein: CASRAQGVMPSPLHF; CDR3 DNA: TGTGCCAGCAGGGCGCAGGGGGTTATGCCTTCACCCCTCCACTTT; J gene: TRBJ1-6; clone size: .; D gene: TRBD1; V gene: TRBV7-2
CDR3 protein: CASAGGVWEQYF; CDR3 DNA: TGTGCATCAGCGGGAGGGGTTTGGGAGCAGTACTTC; J gene: TRBJ2-4; clone size: once; D gene: TRBD2; V gene: TRBV6-6
CDR3 protein: CASSQEPGQNYEQYF; CDR3 DNA: TGCGCCAGCAGCCAAGAGCCGGGCCAGAACTACGAGCAGTACTTC; J gene: TRBJ2-7; clone size: .; D gene: .; V gene: TRBV4-3
CDR3 protein: CSANEGWEETQYF; CDR3 DNA: TGCAGTGCTAATGAGGGCTGGGAGGAGACCCAGTACTTC; J gene: TRBJ2-5; clone size: .; D gene: .; V gene: TRBV20-1
CDR3 protein: CSVSDGVHEQYF; CDR3 DNA: TGCAGCGTTTCAGATGGGGTCCACGAGCAGTACTTC; J gene: TRBJ2-7; clone size: few; D gene: .; V gene: TRBV29-1
CDR3 protein: CASGPDTTGGTYEQYF; CDR3 DNA: TGTGCCAGCGGCCCAGATACGACAGGGGGCACCTACGAGCAGTACTTC; J gene: TRBJ2-7; clone size: .; D gene: TRBD1; V gene: TRBV7-9
CDR3 protein: CASRDWVAGSTDTQYF; CDR3 DNA: TGTGCCAGCAGAGATTGGGTAGCGGGTAGCACAGATACGCAGTATTTT; J gene: TRBJ2-3; clone size: .; D gene: TRBD2; V gene: TRBV2
CDR3 protein: CTSSDTRQGGYTF; CDR3 DNA: TGTACCAGCAGTGACACTCGACAGGGTGGCTACACCTTC; J gene: TRBJ1-2; clone size: .; D gene: TRBD1; V gene: TRBV6-5
CDR3 protein: CASSSRDWQYF; CDR3 DNA: TGTGCCAGCAGCTCCCGGGACTGGCAGTATTTT; J gene: TRBJ2-3; clone size: few; D gene: .; V gene: TRBV7-2
CDR3 protein: CASSYSELTGKGDTQYF; CDR3 DNA: TGTGCCAGCAGTTACTCGGAGTTGACAGGGAAGGGAGATACGCAGTATTTT; J gene: TRBJ2-3; clone size: .; D gene: TRBD1; V gene: TRBV6-5
CDR3 protein: CASRGAQGNNGQFF; CDR3 DNA: TGTGCCAGCAGGGGGGCTCAGGGAAACAATGGGCAGTTCTTC; J gene: TRBJ2-1; clone size: once; D gene: .; V gene: TRBV11-1
CDR3 protein: CATSEPGLAVEQFF; CDR3 DNA: TGTGCCACCAGTGAACCGGGACTAGCGGTCGAGCAGTTCTTC; J gene: TRBJ2-1; clone size: few; D gene: TRBD2; V gene: TRBV24-1
CDR3 protein: CASSSGTANNQPQHF; CDR3 DNA: TGTGCCAGCAGCTCCGGGACGGCGAACAATCAGCCCCAGCATTTT; J gene: TRBJ1-5; clone size: .; D gene: .; V gene: TRBV6-2/TRBV6-3
CDR3 protein: CASSLAAGRPYGYTF; CDR3 DNA: TGTGCCAGCAGCTTAGCTGCAGGGAGGCCCTATGGCTACACCTTC; J gene: TRBJ1-2; clone size: .; D gene: .; V gene: TRBV7-9